The rows below give T cell receptor beta chains drawn from one sample of a study of blood T cell repertoires in COVID-19. Clones were sequenced by immunoSEQ multiplex PCR, and TCRdb holds only the in-frame ones, with some missing. The profile shows 300,000 to 400,000 clones, over 75% of them singletons. The sequenced sample was peripheral blood. Receptors originate from a woman in her forties or fifties who had recovered from COVID-19. CDR3s include the opening cysteine and the closing phenylalanine or tryptophan. The D gene is left open where the match is weak. Where a row states a size, it is once, few, many or the class of an expanded clone; other rows omit it.

J gene: TRBJ2-7; D gene: .; V gene: TRBV6-2/TRBV6-3; clone size: .; CDR3 protein: CASSYSYSPQKYF; CDR3 DNA: TGTGCCAGCAGTTACTCCTACAGCCCCCAGAAGTACTTC
J gene: TRBJ2-7; D gene: .; V gene: TRBV7-2; clone size: .; CDR3 protein: CASSPSPGDGYEQYF; CDR3 DNA: TGTGCCAGCAGCCCGAGTCCGGGGGACGGGTACGAGCAGTACTTC
J gene: TRBJ2-7; D gene: .; V gene: TRBV7-2; clone size: .; CDR3 protein: CASSFDRALTNEQYF; CDR3 DNA: TGTGCCAGCAGCTTCGACCGGGCCTTGACTAACGAGCAGTACTTC
J gene: TRBJ2-3; D gene: .; V gene: TRBV14; clone size: .; CDR3 protein: CASSLRDSPSDTQYF; CDR3 DNA: TGTGCCAGCAGCCTCCGGGACTCTCCTTCTGATACGCAGTATTTT
J gene: TRBJ2-3; D gene: .; V gene: TRBV18; clone size: .; CDR3 protein: CASSSSQDLRARTDTQYF; CDR3 DNA: TGTGCCAGCTCAAGCTCTCAGGACCTCAGGGCTCGCACAGATACGCAGTATTTT
J gene: TRBJ2-3; D gene: TRBD2; V gene: TRBV3-1/TRBV3-2; clone size: once; CDR3 protein: CASSPGLAKKDTQYF; CDR3 DNA: TGTGCCAGCAGCCCGGGACTAGCGAAAAAAGATACGCAGTATTTT
J gene: TRBJ2-3; D gene: TRBD2; V gene: TRBV27; clone size: once; CDR3 protein: CASSLGAFAGGNTQYF; CDR3 DNA: TGTGCCAGCAGTTTAGGGGCTTTTGCGGGAGGGAATACGCAGTATTTT
J gene: TRBJ2-7; D gene: .; V gene: TRBV6-5; clone size: once; CDR3 protein: CASTQPGSGQKYF; CDR3 DNA: TGTGCCAGCACCCAACCCGGCAGTGGGCAGAAGTACTTC
J gene: TRBJ1-4; D gene: TRBD1; V gene: TRBV28; clone size: .; CDR3 protein: CASSSITGGVNEKLFF; CDR3 DNA: TGTGCCAGCAGTTCCATAACAGGGGGGGTTAATGAAAAACTGTTTTTT
J gene: TRBJ1-5; D gene: .; V gene: TRBV28; clone size: .; CDR3 protein: CASSTPGGAVQPQHF; CDR3 DNA: TGTGCCAGCTCCACGCCGGGGGGCGCGGTTCAGCCCCAGCATTTT
J gene: TRBJ1-3; D gene: .; V gene: TRBV4-3; clone size: .; CDR3 protein: CASSQLQGAFSGNTIYF; CDR3 DNA: TGCGCCAGCAGCCAATTACAAGGGGCCTTCTCTGGAAACACCATATATTTT
J gene: TRBJ2-1; D gene: .; V gene: TRBV6-6; clone size: .; CDR3 protein: CASSTTRNEQFF; CDR3 DNA: TGTGCCAGCAGCACAACTAGAAATGAGCAGTTCTTC
J gene: TRBJ1-5; D gene: .; V gene: TRBV18; clone size: .; CDR3 protein: CASSEDRHQPQHF; CDR3 DNA: TGTGCCAGCTCAGAAGACAGACATCAGCCCCAGCATTTT
J gene: TRBJ2-5; D gene: TRBD2; V gene: TRBV3-1/TRBV3-2; clone size: .; CDR3 protein: CASSLGTSIETQYF; CDR3 DNA: TGTGCCAGCAGCCTTGGGACTAGCATTGAGACCCAGTACTTC
J gene: TRBJ2-3; D gene: .; V gene: TRBV6-5; clone size: .; CDR3 protein: CASSKTRDTQYF; CDR3 DNA: TGTGCCAGCAGTAAGACTAGAGATACGCAGTATTTT
J gene: TRBJ2-7; D gene: .; V gene: TRBV7-2; clone size: many; CDR3 protein: CASSLVGQSYEQYF; CDR3 DNA: TGTGCCAGCAGCTTAGTTGGTCAGTCCTACGAGCAGTACTTC
J gene: TRBJ1-1; D gene: .; V gene: TRBV4-1; clone size: .; CDR3 protein: CASSQRTLNMNTEAFF; CDR3 DNA: TGCGCCAGCAGCCAGAGGACACTTAACATGAACACTGAAGCTTTCTTT
J gene: TRBJ2-2; D gene: TRBD2; V gene: TRBV19; clone size: once; CDR3 protein: CASGTRLFGELFF; CDR3 DNA: TGTGCCAGCGGGACTAGATTGTTCGGGGAGCTGTTTTTT
J gene: TRBJ1-2; D gene: TRBD1; V gene: TRBV6-6; clone size: .; CDR3 protein: CASSLDRNYGYTF; CDR3 DNA: TGTGCCAGCAGTCTGGACAGGAATTATGGCTACACCTTC
J gene: TRBJ1-6; D gene: TRBD1; V gene: TRBV7-2; clone size: .; CDR3 protein: CASSFDLGQGRSPLHF; CDR3 DNA: TGTGCCAGCAGCTTCGATCTCGGACAGGGGCGATCACCCCTCCACTTT
J gene: TRBJ2-7; D gene: .; V gene: TRBV3-1/TRBV3-2; clone size: .; CDR3 protein: CASSLPGSSYEQYF; CDR3 DNA: TGTGCCAGCAGCCTCCCAGGTTCATCATACGAGCAGTACTTC
J gene: TRBJ2-7; D gene: .; V gene: TRBV11-3; clone size: .; CDR3 protein: CASSLGHGGEQYF; CDR3 DNA: TGTGCCAGCAGCTTAGGTCATGGAGGCGAGCAGTACTTC
J gene: TRBJ1-4; D gene: .; V gene: TRBV6-2/TRBV6-3; clone size: .; CDR3 protein: CASSSRFSTNEKLFF; CDR3 DNA: TGTGCCAGCAGTAGTCGGTTTTCAACTAATGAAAAACTGTTTTTT
J gene: TRBJ2-7; D gene: .; V gene: TRBV20-1; clone size: .; CDR3 protein: CSATEVYEQYF; CDR3 DNA: TGCAGTGCTACCGAGGTTTACGAGCAGTACTTC
J gene: TRBJ1-5; D gene: .; V gene: TRBV2; clone size: .; CDR3 protein: CASSDRVRNQPQHF; CDR3 DNA: TGTGCCAGCAGTGACAGGGTGAGGAATCAGCCCCAGCATTTT
J gene: TRBJ2-7; D gene: .; V gene: TRBV6-2/TRBV6-3; clone size: once; CDR3 protein: CASSLWGVSYEQYF; CDR3 DNA: TGTGCCAGCAGTCTTTGGGGGGTCTCCTACGAGCAGTACTTC
J gene: TRBJ1-3; D gene: .; V gene: TRBV18; clone size: .; CDR3 protein: CASSSRSSGNTIYF; CDR3 DNA: TGTGCCAGCTCATCCCGGAGCTCTGGAAACACCATATATTTT
J gene: TRBJ1-2; D gene: .; V gene: TRBV6-5; clone size: medium-sized; CDR3 protein: CASREHNYGYTF; CDR3 DNA: TGTGCCAGCAGGGAGCACAACTATGGCTACACCTTC
J gene: TRBJ2-5; D gene: TRBD2; V gene: TRBV19; clone size: .; CDR3 protein: CASSNLAGRQETQYF; CDR3 DNA: TGTGCCAGTAGTAACCTAGCGGGCCGACAAGAGACCCAGTACTTC